The rows below give T cell receptor beta chains drawn from one sample of a study of blood T cell repertoires in COVID-19. Clones were sequenced by immunoSEQ multiplex PCR, and TCRdb holds only the in-frame ones, with some missing. The sample has 290,000 or so clones, around 90% seen once. The sequenced sample consisted of peripheral blood. These TCRs come from a man aged 65-85 years with acute or convalescent COVID-19. CDR3s include the opening cysteine and the closing phenylalanine or tryptophan. A D gene is named only where the DNA matches it firmly. Size values are once, few and many counts, or a class for expanded clones, and some rows have none.

v_call: TRBV29-1; d_call: TRBD1; j_call: TRBJ1-1; clone_size: few; cdr3_aa: CSVESRGTEAFF; cdr3_nt: TGCAGCGTTGAGTCCAGGGGGACTGAAGCTTTCTTT
v_call: TRBV7-2; d_call: NA; j_call: TRBJ1-3; clone_size: NA; cdr3_aa: CASSFTAGFSGNTIYF; cdr3_nt: TGTGCCAGCAGCTTCACGGCGGGGTTCTCTGGAAACACCATATATTTT
v_call: TRBV5-1; d_call: NA; j_call: TRBJ2-3; clone_size: NA; cdr3_aa: CASSYRDSTDTQYF; cdr3_nt: TGCGCCAGCTCCTACAGGGACAGCACAGATACGCAGTATTTT
v_call: TRBV2; d_call: NA; j_call: TRBJ1-5; clone_size: NA; cdr3_aa: CASSRGNQPQHF; cdr3_nt: TGTGCCAGCAGCAGGGGCAATCAGCCCCAGCATTTT
v_call: TRBV11-1; d_call: NA; j_call: TRBJ1-2; clone_size: NA; cdr3_aa: CASSLSDGNYGYTF; cdr3_nt: TGTGCCAGCAGCCTAAGTGACGGGAACTATGGCTACACCTTC
v_call: TRBV7-2; d_call: NA; j_call: TRBJ1-2; clone_size: NA; cdr3_aa: CASSVNRYGYTF; cdr3_nt: TGTGCCAGCAGCGTAAACAGATATGGCTACACCTTC
v_call: TRBV30; d_call: NA; j_call: TRBJ1-1; clone_size: NA; cdr3_aa: CAWSPTVNTEAFF; cdr3_nt: TGTGCCTGGAGTCCGACAGTTAACACTGAAGCTTTCTTT
v_call: TRBV5-1; d_call: TRBD2; j_call: TRBJ2-3; clone_size: NA; cdr3_aa: CASSLGALAGGTDTQYF; cdr3_nt: TGCGCCAGCAGCTTGGGGGCCCTAGCGGGAGGCACAGATACGCAGTATTTT
v_call: TRBV6-1; d_call: NA; j_call: TRBJ2-1; clone_size: NA; cdr3_aa: CASSEAWALYNEQFF; cdr3_nt: TGTGCCAGCAGTGAAGCCTGGGCTCTTTACAATGAGCAGTTCTTC
v_call: TRBV10-3; d_call: NA; j_call: TRBJ2-7; clone_size: NA; cdr3_aa: CAISALYEQYF; cdr3_nt: TGTGCCATCAGTGCCCTATACGAGCAGTACTTC
v_call: TRBV5-1; d_call: NA; j_call: TRBJ1-1; clone_size: NA; cdr3_aa: CASSFLAGSGTEAFF; cdr3_nt: TGCGCCAGCAGCTTCTTAGCAGGGTCTGGAACTGAAGCTTTCTTT
v_call: TRBV9; d_call: NA; j_call: TRBJ2-7; clone_size: NA; cdr3_aa: CASSLGGALIYEQYF; cdr3_nt: TGTGCCAGCAGCCTTGGGGGGGCCTTGATCTACGAGCAGTACTTC
v_call: TRBV7-6; d_call: NA; j_call: TRBJ2-3; clone_size: many; cdr3_aa: CASSARGWDTQYF; cdr3_nt: TGTGCCAGCAGCGCAAGGGGCTGGGATACGCAGTATTTT
v_call: TRBV7-8; d_call: NA; j_call: TRBJ2-5; clone_size: NA; cdr3_aa: CASSLGRIGGQETQYF; cdr3_nt: TGTGCCAGCAGCTTAGGTCGGATAGGGGGCCAAGAGACCCAGTACTTC
v_call: TRBV4-3; d_call: NA; j_call: TRBJ2-5; clone_size: NA; cdr3_aa: CASSHAYSGPETQYF; cdr3_nt: TGCGCCAGCAGTCACGCCTATAGCGGCCCTGAGACCCAGTACTTC
v_call: TRBV21-1; d_call: NA; j_call: TRBJ2-7; clone_size: NA; cdr3_aa: CARPRTAATYEQYF; cdr3_nt: TGTGCCCGCCCTCGGACAGCCGCAACCTACGAGCAGTACTTC
v_call: TRBV19; d_call: TRBD1; j_call: TRBJ1-2; clone_size: NA; cdr3_aa: CASRRNRGPNYGYTF; cdr3_nt: TGTGCCAGTAGGCGAAACAGGGGGCCCAACTATGGCTACACCTTC
v_call: TRBV19; d_call: TRBD2; j_call: TRBJ2-7; clone_size: NA; cdr3_aa: CASSPTGRLAGAGYEQYF; cdr3_nt: TGTGCCAGTAGTCCGACAGGGAGACTAGCGGGAGCCGGCTACGAGCAGTACTTC
v_call: TRBV19; d_call: NA; j_call: TRBJ2-2; clone_size: NA; cdr3_aa: CASSRRPGQNTGELFF; cdr3_nt: TGTGCCAGTAGTCGCCGGCCGGGACAAAACACCGGGGAGCTGTTTTTT
v_call: TRBV30; d_call: TRBD2; j_call: TRBJ2-7; clone_size: NA; cdr3_aa: CACASGSGAREQYF; cdr3_nt: TGTGCCTGTGCTAGCGGGAGTGGGGCACGCGAGCAGTACTTC
v_call: TRBV5-1; d_call: TRBD2; j_call: TRBJ2-1; clone_size: once; cdr3_aa: CASSSGGAINEQFF; cdr3_nt: TGCGCCAGCAGCAGCGGGGGGGCCATCAATGAGCAGTTCTTC
v_call: TRBV7-8; d_call: NA; j_call: TRBJ1-1; clone_size: NA; cdr3_aa: CASRRNLQALNTEAFF; cdr3_nt: TGTGCCAGCAGGAGGAACCTACAGGCATTGAACACTGAAGCTTTCTTT
v_call: TRBV7-9; d_call: NA; j_call: TRBJ1-1; clone_size: NA; cdr3_aa: CASSPLSHNTEAFF; cdr3_nt: TGTGCCAGCAGCCCACTGAGCCACAACACTGAAGCTTTCTTT
v_call: TRBV15; d_call: NA; j_call: TRBJ1-6; clone_size: NA; cdr3_aa: CATSRGGARDSPLHF; cdr3_nt: TGTGCCACCAGCAGAGGTGGAGCCCGTGATTCACCCCTCCACTTT
v_call: TRBV18; d_call: NA; j_call: TRBJ1-2; clone_size: few; cdr3_aa: CASSPGQNGYTF; cdr3_nt: TGTGCCAGCTCCCCAGGACAGAATGGCTACACCTTC
v_call: TRBV6-1; d_call: NA; j_call: TRBJ1-6; clone_size: NA; cdr3_aa: CASSEIVVAQEDSPLHF; cdr3_nt: TGTGCCAGCAGTGAAATTGTAGTGGCACAGGAAGATTCACCCCTCCACTTT
v_call: TRBV3-1/TRBV3-2; d_call: TRBD1; j_call: TRBJ1-2; clone_size: NA; cdr3_aa: CASSQADRGLYLSYGYTF; cdr3_nt: TGTGCCAGCAGCCAAGCAGACAGGGGGCTATACCTAAGCTATGGCTACACCTTC
v_call: TRBV28; d_call: TRBD1; j_call: TRBJ1-4; clone_size: once; cdr3_aa: CASSDRVLEEKLFF; cdr3_nt: TGTGCCAGCAGCGACAGGGTTCTAGAGGAAAAACTGTTTTTT
v_call: TRBV6-5; d_call: TRBD2; j_call: TRBJ2-1; clone_size: NA; cdr3_aa: CASSATSGSQNEQFF; cdr3_nt: TGTGCCAGCAGCGCGACTAGCGGGAGTCAAAATGAGCAGTTCTTC
v_call: TRBV7-2; d_call: TRBD2; j_call: TRBJ2-1; clone_size: few; cdr3_aa: CASSVGTSGTGQFF; cdr3_nt: TGTGCCAGCAGCGTGGGGACTAGCGGGACTGGACAGTTCTTC
v_call: TRBV9; d_call: TRBD1; j_call: TRBJ2-3; clone_size: NA; cdr3_aa: CASSAWDRGRIDTQYF; cdr3_nt: TGTGCCAGCAGCGCCTGGGACAGGGGGCGCATAGATACGCAGTATTTT
v_call: TRBV2; d_call: TRBD1; j_call: TRBJ2-7; clone_size: NA; cdr3_aa: CASSVRTGPGEQYF; cdr3_nt: TGTGCCAGCAGTGTTAGGACAGGGCCGGGAGAGCAGTACTTC
v_call: TRBV7-3; d_call: TRBD1; j_call: TRBJ2-1; clone_size: NA; cdr3_aa: CASSQTGAQVNEQFF; cdr3_nt: TGTGCCAGCAGTCAGACAGGGGCACAAGTCAATGAGCAGTTCTTC
v_call: TRBV4-2; d_call: TRBD2; j_call: TRBJ2-3; clone_size: NA; cdr3_aa: CASSLTTSGGGDTQYF; cdr3_nt: TGTGCCAGCAGCCTTACGACTAGCGGGGGTGGAGATACGCAGTATTTT
v_call: TRBV30; d_call: TRBD1; j_call: TRBJ2-7; clone_size: NA; cdr3_aa: CAWSGDRGGYEQYF; cdr3_nt: TGTGCCTGGAGTGGGGACAGGGGCGGCTACGAGCAGTACTTC
v_call: TRBV9; d_call: NA; j_call: TRBJ1-4; clone_size: NA; cdr3_aa: CASSAHPGNEKLFF; cdr3_nt: TGTGCCAGCAGCGCCCACCCGGGTAATGAAAAACTGTTTTTT
v_call: TRBV5-1; d_call: NA; j_call: TRBJ2-5; clone_size: NA; cdr3_aa: CASSFSSWETQYF; cdr3_nt: TGCGCCAGCAGCTTCTCCAGTTGGGAGACCCAGTACTTC